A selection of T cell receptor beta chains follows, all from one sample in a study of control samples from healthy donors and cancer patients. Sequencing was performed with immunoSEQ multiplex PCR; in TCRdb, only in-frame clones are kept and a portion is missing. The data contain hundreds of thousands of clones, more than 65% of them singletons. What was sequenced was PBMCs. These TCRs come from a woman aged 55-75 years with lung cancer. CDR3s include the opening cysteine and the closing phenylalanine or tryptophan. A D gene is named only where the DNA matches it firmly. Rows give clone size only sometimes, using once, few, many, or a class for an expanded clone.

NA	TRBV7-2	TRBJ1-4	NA	TGTGCCAGCAGCTTAGGGCGGAGGGTCGAAAAACTGTTTTTT	CASSLGRRVEKLFF
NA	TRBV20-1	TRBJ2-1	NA	TGCAGTGCTAGAGATGACCCAAAGCAGTTCTTC	CSARDDPKQFF
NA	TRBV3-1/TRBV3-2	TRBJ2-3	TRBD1	TGTGCCAGCAGCCAAGTCCAGGGGGCAGATACGCAGTATTTT	CASSQVQGADTQYF
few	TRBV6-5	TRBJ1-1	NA	TGTGCCAGCAGTTACGGGATAGGGGCATCGAACACTGAAGCTTTCTTT	CASSYGIGASNTEAFF
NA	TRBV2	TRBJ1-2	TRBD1	TGTGCCAGCAGTGAAGATTCAGGGGGAGGCTACACCTTC	CASSEDSGGGYTF
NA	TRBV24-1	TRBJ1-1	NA	TGTGCCACCAGTGGAGCAGGCATGAACACTGAAGCTTTCTTT	CATSGAGMNTEAFF
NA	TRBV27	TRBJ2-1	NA	TGTGCCAGCAACCGGACACCTCTCTCCTACAATGAGCAGTTCTTC	CASNRTPLSYNEQFF
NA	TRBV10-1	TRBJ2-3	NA	TGCGCCAGCAGTGCTTCCTTCGTCGATACGCAGTATTTT	CASSASFVDTQYF
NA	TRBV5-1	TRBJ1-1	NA	TGCGCCAGCAGCTTGAACAGACCGAACACTGAAGCTTTCTTT	CASSLNRPNTEAFF
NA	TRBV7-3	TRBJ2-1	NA	TGTGCCAGCAGCCTCTACCTTGGCCCCCAATATGAGCAGTTCTTC	CASSLYLGPQYEQFF
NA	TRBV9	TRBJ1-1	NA	TGTGCCAGCAGCGTAGAAGGGGCAAGGTCTGAAGCTTTCTTT	CASSVEGARSEAFF
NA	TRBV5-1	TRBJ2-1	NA	TGCGCCAGCAGCCTCCGAGTGTCGGAAAATGAGCAGTTCTTC	CASSLRVSENEQFF
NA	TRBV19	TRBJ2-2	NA	TGTGCCAGTAGTAGTATACAGGGAACGGGCGGGGAGCTGTTTTTT	CASSSIQGTGGELFF
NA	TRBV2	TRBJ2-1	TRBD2	TGTGCCAGCGCCTCAGAGGCTAGCGGGAGTGTAAATGAGCAGTTCTTC	CASASEASGSVNEQFF
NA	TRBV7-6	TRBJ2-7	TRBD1	TGTGCCAGCAGCTTAGGCGACAGGGGGCGATACGAGCAGTACTTC	CASSLGDRGRYEQYF
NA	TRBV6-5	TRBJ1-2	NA	TGTGCCAGCAGGACGGGGTCCTATGACTACACCTTC	CASRTGSYDYTF
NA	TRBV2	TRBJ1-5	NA	TGTGCCAGCAGCCTGGACAGCCCGGGCAATCAGCCCCAGCATTTT	CASSLDSPGNQPQHF
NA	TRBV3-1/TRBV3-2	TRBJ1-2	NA	TGTGCCAGCAGCCACGACAGGCTTGGTGGCTACACCTTC	CASSHDRLGGYTF
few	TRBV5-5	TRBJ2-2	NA	TGTGCCAGCAGCTTAAGCAGGGGGGGGGACACCGGGGAGCTGTTTTTT	CASSLSRGGDTGELFF
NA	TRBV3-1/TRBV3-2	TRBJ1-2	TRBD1	TGTGCCAGCAGCCCCCAGGGGGCGGGTTTCGGCTACACCTTC	CASSPQGAGFGYTF
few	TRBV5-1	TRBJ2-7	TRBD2	TGCGCCAGCAGCCTCGGCCCGGCGGGAGACGAGCAGTACTTC	CASSLGPAGDEQYF
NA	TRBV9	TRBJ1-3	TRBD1	TGTGCCAGCAGTAACAACCCGGCTGACAGGGGAAAGGACTCTGGAAACACCATATATTTT	CASSNNPADRGKDSGNTIYF
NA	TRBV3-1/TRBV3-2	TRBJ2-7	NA	TGTGCCAGCAGCCAAGATCTTGGGGGGTACGGCGAGCAGTACTTC	CASSQDLGGYGEQYF
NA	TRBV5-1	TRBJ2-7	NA	TGCGCCAGCAGCTCCCGGCTCGGCAACTACGAGCAGTACTTC	CASSSRLGNYEQYF
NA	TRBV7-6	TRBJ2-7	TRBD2	TGTGCCAGCAGCCCGACTAGCGGCTACGAGCAGTACTTC	CASSPTSGYEQYF
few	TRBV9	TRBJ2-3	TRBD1	TGTGCCAGCAGCGCCGGGACAGTTGGCACAGATACGCAGTATTTT	CASSAGTVGTDTQYF
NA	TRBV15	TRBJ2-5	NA	TGTGCCACCAGCAGAGACGGACAAGAGACCCAGTACTTC	CATSRDGQETQYF
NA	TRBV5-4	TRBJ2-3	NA	TGTGCCAGCAGCGTACAGGGCTTGTTATACACAGATACGCAGTATTTT	CASSVQGLLYTDTQYF
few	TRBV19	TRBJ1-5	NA	TGTGCCAGTAGTATAGATCTATTTCAGCCCCAGCATTTT	CASSIDLFQPQHF
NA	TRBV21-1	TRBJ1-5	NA	TGTGCCAGCATGCCAGGACGTTATAGCAATCAGCCCCAGCATTTT	CASMPGRYSNQPQHF
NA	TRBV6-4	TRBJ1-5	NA	TGTGCCAGCAGTGACTCGGCCAGGGAGAATAACCAGCCCCAGCATTTT	CASSDSARENNQPQHF
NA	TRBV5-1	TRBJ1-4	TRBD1	TGCGCCAGCAGCTTGGATGGGACAGGGGCTAAAAAACTGTTTTTT	CASSLDGTGAKKLFF
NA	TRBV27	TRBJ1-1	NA	TGTGCCAGCAGTTTAAAGGGGTCGATCACTGAAGCTTTCTTT	CASSLKGSITEAFF
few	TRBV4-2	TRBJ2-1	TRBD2	TGTGCCAGCAGCCAACCACTAGCGGGAGGGACCTACAATGAGCAGTTCTTC	CASSQPLAGGTYNEQFF
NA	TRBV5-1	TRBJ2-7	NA	TGCGCCAGCAGCTTGTGGGGGATAGAGGTCCACGAGCAGTACTTC	CASSLWGIEVHEQYF
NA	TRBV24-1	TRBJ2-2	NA	TGTGCCACCAGTGACCCTCAATACAACACCGGGGAGCTGTTTTTT	CATSDPQYNTGELFF
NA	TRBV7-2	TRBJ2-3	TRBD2	TGTGCCAGCAGCTTCCGCGGGGGGGCGGGAGATACGCAGTATTTT	CASSFRGGAGDTQYF
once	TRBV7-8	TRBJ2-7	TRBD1	TGTGCCAGCAGCTTACCCGGACAGGGGGACTACGAGCAGTACTTC	CASSLPGQGDYEQYF
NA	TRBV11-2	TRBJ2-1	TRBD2	TGTGCCAGCAGCCTACAGCGGGGGAGCTCCTACAATGAGCAGTTCTTC	CASSLQRGSSYNEQFF
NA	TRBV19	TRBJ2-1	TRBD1	TGTGCCAGTAGTGCGAGACAGGGTATCTTTGTCGATGAGCAGTTCTTC	CASSARQGIFVDEQFF
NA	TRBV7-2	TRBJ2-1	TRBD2	TGTGCCAGCAGCTTAGATGGGGGGGGTGACTACAATGAGCAGTTCTTC	CASSLDGGGDYNEQFF
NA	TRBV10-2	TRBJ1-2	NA	TGCGCCAGTGGAACCCAAGGGGAATTCGGCTACACCTTC	CASGTQGEFGYTF
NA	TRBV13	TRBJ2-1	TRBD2	TGTGCCAGCAACCTTGTGCTAGCGGGTAATGAGCAGTTCTTC	CASNLVLAGNEQFF
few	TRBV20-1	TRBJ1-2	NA	TGCAGTGCTAGTCCCCTGCGAGGGAACTATGGCTACACCTTC	CSASPLRGNYGYTF
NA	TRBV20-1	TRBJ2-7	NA	TGCAGTGCTAGTGATTTGTCCCTCTCCTACGAGCAGTACTTC	CSASDLSLSYEQYF